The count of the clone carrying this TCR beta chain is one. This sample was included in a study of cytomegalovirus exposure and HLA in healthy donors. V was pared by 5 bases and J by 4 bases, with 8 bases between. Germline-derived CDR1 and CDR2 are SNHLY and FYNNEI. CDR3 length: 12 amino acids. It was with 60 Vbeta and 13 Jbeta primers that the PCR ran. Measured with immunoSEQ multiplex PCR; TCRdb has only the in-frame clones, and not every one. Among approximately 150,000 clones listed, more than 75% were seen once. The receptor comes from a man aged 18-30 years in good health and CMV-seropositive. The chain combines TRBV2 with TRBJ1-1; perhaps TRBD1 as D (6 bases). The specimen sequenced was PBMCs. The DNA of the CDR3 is TGTGCCAGCAGTCAGGGGTTCACTGAAGCTTTCTTT. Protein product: CASSQGFTEAFF.